What follows are 12 T cell receptor beta chains derived from one specimen sequenced in a study of T cells in Graves' hyperthyroidism and ophthalmopathy. Amplified regions were TCR beta CDR3 sequences from RNA transcripts. An initial round of RT-PCR targeting the TCR CDR3 relied on the HTBI primer set. TCRdb reprocessed the multiplex PCR reads via MiXCR and lists one record per CDR3 protein. The repertoire holds hundreds of thousands of distinct CDR3 sequences, about 20% seen once, with 34% in the top ten. Sequencing used blood. These receptors came from a young man with Graves' ophthalmopathy.

This clonotype was observed many times. The rearrangement joins TRBV5-1 to TRBJ2-7; D is unclear. Germline V CDR1 and CDR2: SGHRS, YFSETQ. This CDR3 has 14 amino acids. The V end was cut by 1 base, the J end by 5 bases, with 13 bases between. CDR3 sequence reads: CASSLNLPGNEQYF. CDR3 in DNA: TGCGCCAGCAGCTTGAACCTGCCGGGCAACGAGCAGTACTTC.

In its sample, this clonotype was seen many times. V and J are TRBV20-1 and TRBJ2-5; TRBD2 aligns across 8 bases. Germline V gene data show CDR1 as DFQATT and CDR2 as SNEGSKA (reference sequence). This CDR3 comprises 15 residues. The V segment lost 7 bases and the J segment 3 bases; nucleotides outside the gene matches: 13. The CDR3 coding sequence is TGCAGTGGGTTCGGGGGGAATAGCGGGAAAGAGACCCAGTACTTC. Translating it yields CSGFGGNSGKETQYF.

This clonotype has ten or more counts. This chain uses TRBV28 with TRBJ2-7; TRBD2 is a possible D gene (6 bases). Germline loops: CDR1 MDHEN, CDR2 SYDVKM. The CDR3 is 14 residues long. V lost 6 bases to trimming and J lost 0 bases, with 12 bases between them. The CDR3 is CASRPRDHSYEQYF. CDR3 nucleotides: TGTGCCAGCAGGCCGCGGGACCACTCCTACGAGCAGTACTTC.

The chain is built from TRBV6-1 and TRBJ1-4; 9 bases fit TRBD1. Germline CDR1 is MNHNS and CDR2 is SASEGT. The CDR3 contains 17 residues. J was trimmed by 3 bases and V by 5 bases; bases with no gene match: 10. The CDR3 DNA follows: TGTGCCAGCAGTCGCACAGGGGGCAGGAGGGCTAATGAAAAACTGTTTTTT. Translation gives CASSRTGGRRANEKLFF.

The chain joins TRBV5-1 to TRBJ2-2, with 11 bases that match TRBD2. The CDR3 sequence is 16 residues long. The germline CDR1 and CDR2 sequences are SGHRS and YFSETQ. V dropped 6 bases and J dropped 8; count of bases not matched to a gene: 12. Written as DNA, the CDR3 is TGCGCCAGCACTCGACTAGCGGGATCCTCCCCGGGGGAGCTGTTTTTT. Amino acid sequence: CASTRLAGSSPGELFF.

The chain joins TRBV4-1 to TRBJ2-1, with D hard to call. CDR1 and CDR2 from the germline V gene are MGHRA and YSYEKL. The CDR3 has 13 amino acids. V was shortened by 1 base and J by 8 bases, with 9 bases between the two germline ends. CDR3 region: CASSQVRADEQFF. The CDR3 DNA follows: TGCGCCAGCAGCCAAGTTCGCGCGGATGAGCAGTTCTTC.

This chain connects TRBV5-6 to TRBJ1-2; a weak D match, TRBD1 (5 bases). The CDR3 covers 16 residues. Trimming shortened V by 3 bases and J by 3 bases, and 18 bases separated the two germline ends. CDR1 SGHDT and CDR2 YYEEEE come from the germline V gene. CDR3 protein: CASSSLDGTRDYGYTF. CDR3 sequence (DNA): TGTGCCAGCAGCTCCTTGGACGGGACCCGGGACTATGGCTACACCTTC.

The gene calls are TRBV28 and TRBJ2-4, with unresolved D. The CDR3 runs to 16 residues. In germline, CDR1 is MDHEN, CDR2 SYDVKM. V gave up 6 bases and J gave up 0 bases, with 15 bases separating them. For the CDR3, the DNA is TGTGCCAGCAGCCCGCCCGGAAGGCTAGCCAAAAACATTCAGTACTTC. This translates into CASSPPGRLAKNIQYF.

V usage is TRBV10-1 and J usage is TRBJ2-7, with D possibly being TRBD2 (5 bases). V was clipped by 3 bases and J by 2 bases, with 11 bases between them. This CDR3 comprises 14 residues. Germline CDR1 WNHNN, CDR2 SYGVQD (reference sequence). This CDR3 is CASSEKRTPYEQYF. In DNA, the CDR3 is TGCGCCAGCAGTGAAAAGCGGACCCCCTACGAGCAGTACTTC.

This clonotype appeared a few times. The J gene is TRBJ1-6, the V gene TRBV7-8, with D unclear. Trimming took off 0 bases at V and 4 bases at J, with 10 bases between the two ends. The CDR3 consists of 16 residues. CDR1 is SGHVS and CDR2 is FQNEAQ in the germline V gene. The CDR3 bases are TGTGCCAGCAGCTTAGCTAAAACGATGTATAATTCACCCCTCCACTTT. This sequence encodes CASSLAKTMYNSPLHF.

The gene calls are TRBV12-3 or TRBV12-4 and TRBJ2-3, with TRBD2 matching over 8 bases. Trimming cost V 5 bases and J 14 bases; bases outside gene matches: 9. The CDR3 is made up of 12 amino acids. Here the CDR3 DNA reads TGTGCCAGCAGTCCCTCAGCGGGAGTTCTGTATTTT. Encoded protein: CASSPSAGVLYF.

This clonotype has only a few counts. The rearrangement uses TRBV11-2 and TRBJ2-4; 7 bases match TRBD2. After removal of 5 bases from V and 3 bases from J, the junction contained 4 bases not matched to a gene. Germline lookup yields CDR1 SGHAT and CDR2 FQNNGV. The CDR3 loop spans 14 amino acids. The CDR3 DNA follows: TGTGCCAGCAGCCCAAGCGGGGTCAAAAACATTCAGTACTTC. This encodes CASSPSGVKNIQYF.